These 24 T cell receptor beta chains came from one sample sequenced in a study of T-cell memory formation after mild COVID-19. TCRdb independently ran MiXCR on the 5' RACE reads; one entry per CDR3 protein. Altogether under 300,000 distinct CDR3 sequences are present, roughly 8.2% being singletons, with the ten largest covering 22%. The sample comprised PBMCs or a T cell subset sorted from them (not recorded which). The receptors stem from a man in his late teens or twenties who had mild COVID-19 (a few samples of this study predate the infection). Cell type and time point are not known.

This clonotype turned up a few times. The V and J genes are TRBV24-1 and TRBJ2-5, with D tentatively TRBD2 (8 bases). The germline V gene has CDR1 KGHDR and CDR2 SFDVKD. The CDR3 loop spans 15 amino acids. The V and J ends lost 9 bases and 4 bases respectively, with 20 bases between them. CDR3 region: CATGGSGGGRETQYF. The CDR3 DNA reads TGTGCCACCGGAGGGTCGGGAGGGGGCCGAGAGACCCAGTACTTC.

The chain links TRBV27 to TRBJ2-3; 10 bases line up with TRBD1. Losses at the gene ends were 5 bases for V and 5 bases for J; bases not matched to a gene: 7. The CDR3 runs 15 residues. Germline assignment: CDR1 MNHEY and CDR2 SMNVEV (reference sequence). This CDR3 reads CASSPGTGVGDTQYF. The CDR3 bases are TGTGCCAGCAGTCCAGGGACAGGGGTCGGAGATACGCAGTATTTT.

The sample holds many counts of this clonotype. In nucleotides, the CDR3 is TGTGCCAGCAGCTCCCAGGGGGTGGTGGAGACCCAGTACTTC. This sequence encodes CASSSQGVVETQYF. The chain employs TRBV7-2 and TRBJ2-5; 7 nucleotides align to TRBD1. The CDR3 length is 14 residues. Germline V CDR1 and CDR2: SGHTA, FQGNSA. The junction had 7 bases not matched to a gene; V was cut back by 4 bases and J by 5 bases.

The chain is built from TRBV7-8 and TRBJ2-1; weak D call: TRBD2 (6 bases). The CDR3 sequence is 15 residues long. The V and J ends lost 4 bases and 2 bases respectively, with 12 bases between them. The germline gives CDR1 SGHVS, CDR2 FQNEAQ. The CDR3 region is CASSSGTAPYNEQFF. The DNA of the CDR3 is TGTGCCAGCAGCTCCGGGACTGCTCCCTACAATGAGCAGTTCTTC.

This clonotype was picked up many times. The chain carries TRBV14 and TRBJ2-7, with TRBD2 matching 11 bases. After removal of 2 bases from V and 3 bases from J, the junction contained 6 bases not matched to a gene. From germline, CDR1 is SGHDN and CDR2 FVKESK. This CDR3 has 16 amino acids. The CDR3: CASSQLTSGEDYEQYF. In DNA form, the CDR3 reads TGTGCCAGCAGCCAATTGACTAGCGGGGAGGACTACGAGCAGTACTTC.

The chain carries TRBV7-2 and TRBJ2-7; weak D call: TRBD1 (5 bases). This CDR3 has 12 residues. The V end lost 4 bases, the J end lost 5 bases, and 9 bases lay between the germline ends. CDR1 and CDR2 (germline): SGHTA, FQGNSA. The CDR3 sequence is CASSSGFHEQYF. The CDR3 DNA reads TGTGCCAGCAGCTCAGGGTTCCACGAGCAGTACTTC. Combining the CDR3 with reference TRBV7-2 and TRBJ2-7 gives the whole variable domain GAGVSQSPSNKVTEKGKDVELRCDPISGHTALYWYRQSLGQGLEFLIYFQGNSAPDKSGLPSDRFSAERTGGSVSTLTIQRTQQEDSAVYLCASSSGFHEQYFGPGTRLTVT.

This clonotype was seen only a few times. The rearrangement uses TRBV7-9 and TRBJ1-3, with D uncertain. V was trimmed by 0 bases and J by 2 bases, leaving 11 bases between them. Looked up from germline, CDR1 is SEHNR and CDR2 is FQNEAQ (reference sequence). The CDR3 runs 16 residues. The CDR3 is CASSLALGGTGNTIYF. The CDR3 region has the DNA TGTGCCAGCAGCTTAGCGCTGGGAGGGACTGGAAACACCATATATTTT. Combining the CDR3 with reference TRBV7-9 and TRBJ1-3 gives the whole variable domain DTGVSQNPRHKITKRGQNVTFRCDPISEHNRLYWYRQTLGQGPEFLTYFQNEAQLEKSRLLSDRFSAERPKGSFSTLEIQRTEQGDSAMYLCASSLALGGTGNTIYFGEGSWLTVV.

The chain couples TRBV4-1 to TRBJ2-7, with D perhaps given as TRBD1 or TRBD2 (6 bases each). The germline V and J ends were trimmed by 1 base and 6 bases, with 13 bases remaining between them. In germline, CDR1 is MGHRA, CDR2 YSYEKL. The CDR3 consists of 14 residues. DNA for the CDR3: TGCGCCAGCAGCCAAGTTTCCGGGGGCGGCGAGCAGTACGTC. Amino acids: CASSQVSGGGEQYV.

The rearrangement uses TRBV2 and TRBJ2-5; 8 positions match TRBD2. Germline-derived CDR1 and CDR2 are SNHLY and FYNNEI. V trimming: 9 bases; J trimming: 3 bases; junction bases outside the gene matches: 3. The CDR3 runs 12 residues. The CDR3 sequence: CARRGDEETQYF. The CDR3 region has the DNA TGTGCCAGGCGGGGGGACGAAGAGACCCAGTACTTC.

The chain uses TRBV18 and TRBJ1-6; 9 bases are a match to TRBD1. This CDR3 has 17 amino acids. Trimming removed 6 bases from V and 10 bases from J; junction bases left unmatched: 16. Germline V gives CDR1 KGHSH, CDR2 LQKENI. CDR3 sequence (DNA): TGTGCCAGCTCTCCTACCGCCGGGACAGGGAAAGACTCACCCCTCCACTTT. Protein product: CASSPTAGTGKDSPLHF.

The chain carries TRBV11-2 and TRBJ2-7; TRBD2 matches 9 bases. Per the germline V gene, CDR1 is SGHAT and CDR2 is FQNNGV. The V and J ends lost 5 bases and 3 bases, in that order; junction bases with no gene match: 5. The CDR3 has 14 residues. The CDR3 here is CASSLSGGVYEQYF. CDR3 in DNA: TGTGCCAGCAGCCTTAGCGGGGGCGTCTACGAGCAGTACTTC. Complete variable domain (other parts from reference TRBV11-2 and TRBJ2-7): EAGVAQSPRYKIIEKRQSVAFWCNPISGHATLYWYQQILGQGPKLLIQFQNNGVVDDSQLPKDRFSAERLKGVDSTLKIQPAKLEDSAVYLCASSLSGGVYEQYFGPGTRLTVT.

This clonotype was seen more than once but under ten times. DNA for the CDR3: TGTGCCAGCAGACTCCGGGACACGGGTCAGCCCCAGCATTTT. Its translation is CASRLRDTGQPQHF. This chain connects TRBV21-1 to TRBJ1-5; the table calls TRBD1, which could not be checked here. TRBV21-1 represents a pseudogene. The CDR3 runs to 14 residues.

The V call is TRBV6-1, the J call TRBJ2-1; D is uncertain. This CDR3 region has 13 residues. CDR1 and CDR2 (germline): MNHNS, SASEGT. The germline V and J ends were trimmed by 0 bases and 9 bases, with 9 bases remaining between them. CDR3 residues: CASSEALLGEQFF. CDR3 DNA sequence: TGTGCCAGCAGTGAAGCGCTCCTTGGTGAGCAGTTCTTC.

The J gene is TRBJ1-2, the V gene TRBV6-5; TRBD1 matches 7 bases. V shed 6 bases, J shed 2 bases, and the junction held 6 bases outside the gene matches. The CDR3 length is 14 residues. Per the germline V gene, CDR1 is MNHEY and CDR2 is SVGAGI. Here the CDR3 DNA reads TGTGCCAGCAGAATGCAGGGGGAGAACTATGGCTACACCTTC. This codes for CASRMQGENYGYTF.

This clonotype was seen only a few times. The chain is built from TRBV12-3 or TRBV12-4 and TRBJ2-7, with 9 bases that match TRBD1. V was pared by 8 bases and J by 5 bases, with 10 bases of the junction left unmatched. The CDR3 sequence is 14 residues long. The DNA for the CDR3 is TGTGCCAGCGCAAAGGACAGGGGAGTGAACGAGCAGTACTTC. Its protein is CASAKDRGVNEQYF.

This rearrangement joins TRBV4-1 to TRBJ2-5, with D unresolved. Trimming left V 0 bases short and J 1 base short, with 15 bases between. The CDR3 length is 17 residues. Germline V gene data show CDR1 as MGHRA and CDR2 as YSYEKL. The CDR3 region is CASSQDPVQLTQETQYF. The CDR3 DNA is TGCGCCAGCAGCCAAGATCCCGTTCAACTCACCCAAGAGACCCAGTACTTC.

This clonotype was seen more than once but under ten times. V gene TRBV4-3 combines with J gene TRBJ1-5; the D gene is possibly TRBD1 (6 bases). The ends were cut back, 1 base at V and 0 bases at J, with 19 bases in the middle. The CDR3 runs to 19 residues. The germline V gene encodes CDR1 LGHNA and CDR2 YSLEER. The CDR3 loop is CASSQGGDTGRYSNQPQHF. CDR3 in DNA: TGCGCCAGCAGCCAAGGGGGGGACACAGGACGGTATAGCAATCAGCCCCAGCATTTT.

This clonotype has only a few counts. The chain carries TRBV10-3 and TRBJ1-2; D is possibly TRBD1 (6 bases). V lost 2 bases to trimming and J lost 7 bases, with 17 bases between them. The germline CDR1 and CDR2 sequences are ENHRY and SYGVKD. The CDR3 covers 15 residues. The CDR3, as DNA: TGTGCCATCAGTGAGAACAGGGCCAAAATGTCTGGCTACACCTTC. Translated, it gives CAISENRAKMSGYTF.

This clonotype was counted only a few times. CDR3 protein: CASSVTAGETDTQYF. In nucleotides, the CDR3 is TGTGCCAGCAGCGTAACGGCAGGGGAGACAGATACGCAGTATTTT. J is TRBJ2-3 and V is TRBV9; TRBD1 is a possible D gene (6 bases). The CDR3 is 15 amino acids. Trimming stripped 1 base from V and 3 bases from J, with 12 bases between. Germline V gives CDR1 SGDLS, CDR2 YYNGEE.

The genes are TRBV5-1 and TRBJ2-3; 7 bases map to TRBD2. CDR1 and CDR2 (germline): SGHRS, YFSETQ. The trim removed 0 bases at V and 4 bases at J, leaving 2 bases unmatched. There are 14 residues in the CDR3. CDR3 nucleotides: TGCGCCAGCAGCTTGGGGGAGGGATCAGATACGCAGTATTTT. Residues: CASSLGEGSDTQYF.

This chain uses TRBV29-1 with TRBJ2-2, with D unresolved. Germline CDR1 and CDR2: SQVTM and ANQGSEA. This CDR3 has 14 residues. V lost 6 bases and J lost 1, with 12 bases in between. As DNA, the CDR3 is TGCAGCGTCCGATCGAGCCTGAACACCGGGGAGCTGTTTTTT. It is translated as CSVRSSLNTGELFF.

The chain couples TRBV5-4 to TRBJ2-5, with TRBD2 matching over 8 bases. Germline V gene sequence: CDR1 SGHNT, CDR2 YYREEE (reference sequence). The CDR3 covers 15 residues. V dropped 4 bases and J dropped 2; count of bases not matched to a gene: 7. CDR3 amino acids: CASSPGGSGQETQYF. The DNA of the CDR3 is TGTGCCAGCAGCCCGGGAGGGTCAGGGCAAGAGACCCAGTACTTC.

This clonotype was observed a few times. V usage is TRBV20-1 and J usage is TRBJ2-5, with D perhaps TRBD1 or TRBD2 (5 bases each). CDR3 length: 13 amino acids. V was cut by 1 base and J by 3 bases, with 9 bases left in between. In germline, CDR1 is DFQATT, CDR2 SNEGSKA (reference sequence). The CDR3 sequence: CSARVWGKETQYF. CDR3 nucleotide sequence: TGCAGTGCTAGAGTCTGGGGGAAAGAGACCCAGTACTTC.

This clonotype has just a few counts. The V gene is TRBV5-1, the J gene TRBJ2-1, with 10 nucleotides matching TRBD2. The CDR3 is 16 amino acids. The ends lost 1 base at V and 5 bases at J; junction bases unmatched: 6. From germline, CDR1 is SGHRS and CDR2 YFSETQ. The CDR3 DNA sequence: TGCGCCAGCAGCTTGCCACGACTAGCGGGTAACAATGAGCAGTTCTTC. It translates to CASSLPRLAGNNEQFF.